This T cell receptor beta chain was identified in a study of cytomegalovirus exposure and HLA in healthy donors. Across the whole study: Unique TCR beta sequences numbering 95 million to 130 million came from some 200 million T cells in an earlier analysis. Early release data held tens of millions of unique TCRs from HLA-typed donors.

Trimming took 4 bases from V and 6 from J, leaving 12 bases between them. The CDR3 length is 13 residues. Germline V CDR1 and CDR2: SGHNT, YYREEE (reference sequence). Study findings and constraints: It was reported that the classifier diagnosed cytomegalovirus status with high specificity and sensitivity in both the original and validation cohorts.

A word on this clone: Its antigen is currently unknown.

PCR primers comprised 60 Vbeta and 13 Jbeta primers. Using immunoSEQ multiplex PCR, the repertoire was profiled, and TCRdb retains in-frame clones only, with some absent. Of 150,000 to 200,000 clones listed, approximately 85% were seen once; the top ten hold 0.9% to 1%. This receptor was taken from a girl aged 2-10 years in good health and CMV-seropositive. This chain connects TRBV5-4 to TRBJ2-3; a weak D match, TRBD2 (5 bases). The sample comprised PBMCs. The CDR3 region has the DNA TGTGCCAGCAGCAAACCTTCGGGGGATACGCAGTATTTT. It translates to CASSKPSGDTQYF.